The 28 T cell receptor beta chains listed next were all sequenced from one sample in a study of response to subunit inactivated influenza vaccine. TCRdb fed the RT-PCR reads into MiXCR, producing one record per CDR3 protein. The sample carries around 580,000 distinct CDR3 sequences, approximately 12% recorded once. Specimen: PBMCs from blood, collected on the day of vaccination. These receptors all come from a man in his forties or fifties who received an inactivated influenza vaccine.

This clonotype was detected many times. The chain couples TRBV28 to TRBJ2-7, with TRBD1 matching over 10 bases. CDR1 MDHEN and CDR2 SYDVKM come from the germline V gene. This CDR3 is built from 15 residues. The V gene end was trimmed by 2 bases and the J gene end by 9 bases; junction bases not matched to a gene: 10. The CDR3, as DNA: TGTGCCAGCAGTTTACCCGGGGACAGGGGTGGTTGGCAGTACTTC. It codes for CASSLPGDRGGWQYF.

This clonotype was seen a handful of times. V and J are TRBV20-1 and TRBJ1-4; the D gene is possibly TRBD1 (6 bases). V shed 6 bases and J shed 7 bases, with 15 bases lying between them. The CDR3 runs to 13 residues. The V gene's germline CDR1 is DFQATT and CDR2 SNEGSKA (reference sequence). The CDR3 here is CSACDRSGEKLFF. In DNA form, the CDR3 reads TGCAGTGCCTGCGACAGGTCGGGTGAAAAACTGTTTTTT.

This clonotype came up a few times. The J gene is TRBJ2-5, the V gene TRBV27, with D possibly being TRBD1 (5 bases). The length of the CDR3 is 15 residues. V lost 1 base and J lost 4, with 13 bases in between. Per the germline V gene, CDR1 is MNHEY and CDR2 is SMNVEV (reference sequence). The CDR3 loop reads CASSLFAGSGETQYF. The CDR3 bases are TGTGCCAGCAGTTTATTCGCAGGGTCAGGAGAGACCCAGTACTTC.

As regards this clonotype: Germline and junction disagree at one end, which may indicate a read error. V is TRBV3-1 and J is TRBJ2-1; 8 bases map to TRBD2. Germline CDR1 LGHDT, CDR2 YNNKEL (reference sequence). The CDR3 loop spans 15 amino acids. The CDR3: CASSQARLANNEQFF. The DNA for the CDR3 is TGTGCCAGCAGTCAAGCACGACTAGCGAATAATGAGCAGTTCTTC.

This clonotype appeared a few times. CDR3 amino acids: CAISGYGRGASYNEQFF. The DNA for the CDR3 is TGTGCCATCAGTGGATACGGTAGGGGGGCCTCCTACAATGAGCAGTTCTTC. The V and J genes are TRBV10-3 and TRBJ2-1; the D gene could be TRBD1 or TRBD2 (6 bases each). The CDR3 covers 17 residues. CDR1 and CDR2 (germline): ENHRY, SYGVKD. V dropped 4 bases and J dropped 0 bases, with 16 bases sitting between them.

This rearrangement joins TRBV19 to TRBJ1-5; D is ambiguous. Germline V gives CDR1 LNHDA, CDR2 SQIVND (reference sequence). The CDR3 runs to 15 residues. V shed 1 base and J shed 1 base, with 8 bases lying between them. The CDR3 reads CASSIAMVSNQPQHF. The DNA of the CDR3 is TGTGCCAGTAGTATAGCGATGGTCAGCAATCAGCCCCAGCATTTT.

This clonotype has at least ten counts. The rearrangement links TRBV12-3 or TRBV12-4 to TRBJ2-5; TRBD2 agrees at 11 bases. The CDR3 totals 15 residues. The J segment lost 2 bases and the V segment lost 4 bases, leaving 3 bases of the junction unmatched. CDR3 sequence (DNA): TGTGCCAGCAGTTCATGGACTAGCGGGCAAGAGACCCAGTACTTC. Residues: CASSSWTSGQETQYF.

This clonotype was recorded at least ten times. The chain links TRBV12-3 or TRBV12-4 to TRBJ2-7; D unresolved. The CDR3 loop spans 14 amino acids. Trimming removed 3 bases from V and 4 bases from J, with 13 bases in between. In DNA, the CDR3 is TGTGCCAGCAGTTTGCGCGACCGGCTATACGAGCAGTACTTC. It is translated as CASSLRDRLYEQYF.

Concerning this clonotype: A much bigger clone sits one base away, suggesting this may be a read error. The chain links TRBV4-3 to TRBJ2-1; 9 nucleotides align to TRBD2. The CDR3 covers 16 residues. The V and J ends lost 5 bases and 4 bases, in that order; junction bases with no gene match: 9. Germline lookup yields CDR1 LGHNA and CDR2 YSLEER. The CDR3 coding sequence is TGCGCCAGCAGCGACCTTAGCGGGGGTGGGTACAATGAGCAGTTCTTC. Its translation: CASSDLSGGGYNEQFF.

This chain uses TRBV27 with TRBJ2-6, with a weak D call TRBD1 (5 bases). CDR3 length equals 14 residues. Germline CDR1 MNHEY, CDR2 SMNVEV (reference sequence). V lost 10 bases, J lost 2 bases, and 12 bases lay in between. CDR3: CAIGRGTGANVLTF. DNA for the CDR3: TGTGCCATTGGTAGGGGCACTGGGGCCAACGTCCTGACTTTC.

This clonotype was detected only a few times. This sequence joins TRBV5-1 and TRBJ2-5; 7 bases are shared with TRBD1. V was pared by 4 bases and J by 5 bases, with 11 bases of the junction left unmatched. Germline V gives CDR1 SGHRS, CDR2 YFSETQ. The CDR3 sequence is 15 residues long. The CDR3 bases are TGCGCCAGCAGCCTCGGGACAGATGCGCTGGAGACCCAGTACTTC. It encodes CASSLGTDALETQYF.

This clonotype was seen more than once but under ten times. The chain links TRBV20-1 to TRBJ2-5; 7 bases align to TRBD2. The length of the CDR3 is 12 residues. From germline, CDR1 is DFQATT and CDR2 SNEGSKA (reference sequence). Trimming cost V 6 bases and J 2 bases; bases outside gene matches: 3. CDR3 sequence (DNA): TGCAGTGCGCCGGGAGGACAAGAGACCCAGTACTTC. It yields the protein CSAPGGQETQYF.

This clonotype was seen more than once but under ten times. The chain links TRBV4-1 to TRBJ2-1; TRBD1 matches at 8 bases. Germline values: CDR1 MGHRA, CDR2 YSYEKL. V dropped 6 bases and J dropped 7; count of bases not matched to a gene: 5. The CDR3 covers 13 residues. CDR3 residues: CASRRTGRNEQFF. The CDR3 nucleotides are TGCGCCAGCAGACGGACAGGGAGGAATGAGCAGTTCTTC.

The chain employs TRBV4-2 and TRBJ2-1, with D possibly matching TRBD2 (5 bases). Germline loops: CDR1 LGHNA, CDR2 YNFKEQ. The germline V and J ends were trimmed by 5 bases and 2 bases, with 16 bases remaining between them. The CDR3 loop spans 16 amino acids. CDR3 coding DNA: TGTGCCAGCAGCAACCGTTGGGGAGACCCCTACAATGAGCAGTTCTTC. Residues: CASSNRWGDPYNEQFF.

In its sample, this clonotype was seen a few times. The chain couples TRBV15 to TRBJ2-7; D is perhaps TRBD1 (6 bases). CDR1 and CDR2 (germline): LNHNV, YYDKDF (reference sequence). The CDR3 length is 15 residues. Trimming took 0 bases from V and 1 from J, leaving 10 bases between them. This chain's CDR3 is CATSREQGESYEQYF. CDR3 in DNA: TGTGCCACCAGCAGAGAACAGGGCGAATCCTACGAGCAGTACTTC.

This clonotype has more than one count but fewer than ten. The chain's CDR3 is CASSQRTSGTMGEQYF. The CDR3 DNA reads as TGTGCCAGCAGCCAGCGGACTAGCGGTACTATGGGCGAGCAGTACTTC. The rearrangement joins TRBV7-8 to TRBJ2-7, with 10 positions matching TRBD2. CDR1 and CDR2 (germline): SGHVS, FQNEAQ. V shed 5 bases, J shed 6 bases, and the junction held 13 bases outside the gene matches. The CDR3 length is 16 residues.

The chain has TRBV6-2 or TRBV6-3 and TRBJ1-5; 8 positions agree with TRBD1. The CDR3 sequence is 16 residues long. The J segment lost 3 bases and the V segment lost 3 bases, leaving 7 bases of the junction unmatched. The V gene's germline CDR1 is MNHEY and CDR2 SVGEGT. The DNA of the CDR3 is TGTGCCAGCAGTTATTGGCAGGGGGCCACCAATCAGCCCCAGCATTTT. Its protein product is CASSYWQGATNQPQHF.

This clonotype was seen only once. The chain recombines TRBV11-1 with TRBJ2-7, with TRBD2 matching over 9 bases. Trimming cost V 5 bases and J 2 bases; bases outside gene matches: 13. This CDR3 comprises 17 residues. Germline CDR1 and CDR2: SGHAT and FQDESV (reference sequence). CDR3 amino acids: CASSPRGLATRAYEQYF. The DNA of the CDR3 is TGTGCCAGCAGCCCCCGGGGACTAGCCACCAGAGCCTACGAGCAGTACTTC. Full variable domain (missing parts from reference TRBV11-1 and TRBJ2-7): EAEVAQSPRYKITEKSQAVAFWCDPISGHATLYWYRQILGQGPELLVQFQDESVVDDSQLPKDRFSAERLKGVDSTLKIQPAELGDSAMYLCASSPRGLATRAYEQYFGPGTRLTVT.

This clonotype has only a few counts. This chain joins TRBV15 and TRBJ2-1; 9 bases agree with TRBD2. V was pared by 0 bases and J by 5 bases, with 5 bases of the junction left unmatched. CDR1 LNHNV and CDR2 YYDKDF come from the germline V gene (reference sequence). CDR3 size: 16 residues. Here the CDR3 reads CATSRDSGRMNNEQFF. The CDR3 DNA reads TGTGCCACCAGCAGAGATAGCGGGAGAATGAACAATGAGCAGTTCTTC.

The CDR3 sequence: CASSLSGYPDTQYF. In DNA, the CDR3 is TGTGCCAGCAGCTTATCAGGGTACCCAGATACGCAGTATTTT. The V and J genes are TRBV7-2 and TRBJ2-3; D perhaps matches TRBD1 (5 bases). Germline values: CDR1 SGHTA, CDR2 FQGNSA. Trimming cost V 2 bases and J 4 bases, with 10 bases left between them. The CDR3 totals 14 residues.

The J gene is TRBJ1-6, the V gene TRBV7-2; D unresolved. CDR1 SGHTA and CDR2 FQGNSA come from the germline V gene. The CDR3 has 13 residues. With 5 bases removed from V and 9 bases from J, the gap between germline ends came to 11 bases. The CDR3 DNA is TGTGCCAGCAGCCGAATGGGAAGTTCACCCCTCCACTTT. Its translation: CASSRMGSSPLHF.

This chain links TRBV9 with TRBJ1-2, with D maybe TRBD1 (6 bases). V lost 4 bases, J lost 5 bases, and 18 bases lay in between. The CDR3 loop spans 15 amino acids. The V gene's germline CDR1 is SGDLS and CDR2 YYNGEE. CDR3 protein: CASSLDRPSGYGYTF. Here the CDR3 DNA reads TGTGCCAGCAGCCTAGACAGGCCTTCTGGGTATGGCTACACCTTC.

CDR3 sequence: CASSFFGGEQFF. The CDR3 DNA is TGTGCCAGCAGTTTCTTCGGGGGTGAGCAGTTCTTC. The chain links TRBV12-3 or TRBV12-4 to TRBJ2-1, with D possibly TRBD2 on 6 matching bases. Trimming cost V 3 bases and J 9 bases, with 9 bases left between them. The CDR3 spans 12 residues.

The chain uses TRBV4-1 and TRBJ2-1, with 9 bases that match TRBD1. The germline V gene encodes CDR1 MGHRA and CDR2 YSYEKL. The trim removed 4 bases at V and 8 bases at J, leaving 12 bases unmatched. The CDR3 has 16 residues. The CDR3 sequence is CASSPQGTGFRDEQFF. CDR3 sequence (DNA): TGCGCCAGCAGCCCGCAAGGGACAGGGTTTCGGGATGAGCAGTTCTTC.

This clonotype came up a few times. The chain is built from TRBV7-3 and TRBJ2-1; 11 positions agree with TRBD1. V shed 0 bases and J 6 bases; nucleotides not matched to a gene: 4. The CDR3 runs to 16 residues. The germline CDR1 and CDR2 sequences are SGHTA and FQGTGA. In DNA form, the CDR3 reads TGTGCCAGCAGCTTAACGGCCGGGACAGGGGGCAATGAGCAGTTCTTC. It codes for CASSLTAGTGGNEQFF. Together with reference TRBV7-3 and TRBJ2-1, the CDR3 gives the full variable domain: GAGVSQTPSNKVTEKGKYVELRCDPISGHTALYWYRQSLGQGPEFLIYFQGTGAADDSGLPNDRFFAVRPEGSVSTLKIQRTERGDSAVYLCASSLTAGTGGNEQFFGPGTRLTVL.

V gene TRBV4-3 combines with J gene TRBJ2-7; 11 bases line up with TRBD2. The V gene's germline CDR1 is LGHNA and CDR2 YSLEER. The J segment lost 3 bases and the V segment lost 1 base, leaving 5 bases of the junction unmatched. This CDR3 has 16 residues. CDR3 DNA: TGCGCCAGCAGCCAAGGGGAAACTAGCGGGGGCTACGAGCAGTACTTC. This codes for CASSQGETSGGYEQYF.

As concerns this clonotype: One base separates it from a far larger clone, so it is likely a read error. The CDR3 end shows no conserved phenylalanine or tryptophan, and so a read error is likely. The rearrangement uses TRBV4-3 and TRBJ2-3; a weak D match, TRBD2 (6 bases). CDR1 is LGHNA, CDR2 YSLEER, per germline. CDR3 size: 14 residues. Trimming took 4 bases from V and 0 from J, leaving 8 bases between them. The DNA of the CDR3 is TGCGCCAGCAGCCCCGGGACTAGCACAGATACGCAGTATTCT. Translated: CASSPGTSTDTQYS.

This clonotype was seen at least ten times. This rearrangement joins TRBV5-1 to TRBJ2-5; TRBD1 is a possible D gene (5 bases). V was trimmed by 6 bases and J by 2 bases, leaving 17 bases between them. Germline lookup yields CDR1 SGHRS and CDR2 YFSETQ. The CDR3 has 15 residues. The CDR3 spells CASNSLVGQQETQYF. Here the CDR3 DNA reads TGCGCCAGCAATAGTCTAGTGGGGCAGCAAGAGACCCAGTACTTC.